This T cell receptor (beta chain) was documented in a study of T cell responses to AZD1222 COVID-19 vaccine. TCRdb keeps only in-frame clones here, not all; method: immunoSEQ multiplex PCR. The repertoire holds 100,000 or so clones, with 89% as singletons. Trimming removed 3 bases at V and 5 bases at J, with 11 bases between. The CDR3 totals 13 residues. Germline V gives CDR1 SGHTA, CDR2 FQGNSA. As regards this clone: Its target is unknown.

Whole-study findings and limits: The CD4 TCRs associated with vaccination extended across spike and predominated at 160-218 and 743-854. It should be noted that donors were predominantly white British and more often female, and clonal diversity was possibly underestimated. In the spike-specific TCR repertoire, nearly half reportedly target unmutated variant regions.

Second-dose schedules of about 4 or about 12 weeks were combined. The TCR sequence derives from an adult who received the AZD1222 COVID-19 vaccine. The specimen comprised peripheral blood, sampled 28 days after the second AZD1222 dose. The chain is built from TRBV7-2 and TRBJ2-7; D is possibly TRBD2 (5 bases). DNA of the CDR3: TGTGCCAGCAGCTTTTATACGGGAAACGAGCAGTACTTC. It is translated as CASSFYTGNEQYF.